Presented here are 13 T cell receptor beta chains from one specimen sequenced in a study of shared clonotypes between healthy human individuals. Positive CCR7 selection of CD45RO-negative cells yielded the naive CD8 cells, and terminally differentiated effector memory CD45RA+ cells were excluded. Libraries were prepared by immunoSEQ multiplex PCR; TCRdb keeps only in-frame clonotypes and omits some of them. The sample holds about 2.2 million clones; roughly 93% are singletons and the top ten take about 1.7%. The sample taken for sequencing was naive CD8+ T cells from PBMCs. The receptors come from a man aged 18 to 29 in good health. Some clones in this sample may be carry-over from other donors' samples.

This sequence joins TRBV7-9 and TRBJ2-7; the match to TRBD1 covers 7 bases. In germline, CDR1 is SEHNR, CDR2 FQNEAQ (reference sequence). This CDR3 has 16 amino acids. V was clipped by 3 bases and J by 0 bases; unmatched bases: 8. The DNA for the CDR3 is TGTGCCAGCAGCTTCGTCCGGACAGGCAGCTCCTACGAGCAGTACTTC. This gives the protein CASSFVRTGSSYEQYF.

The chain is built from TRBV5-1 and TRBJ2-1, with D maybe TRBD2 (6 bases). Trimming cost V 4 bases and J 7 bases, with 12 bases left between them. The CDR3 extends over 13 amino acids. The germline V gene encodes CDR1 SGHRS and CDR2 YFSETQ. The CDR3 region has the DNA TGCGCCAGCAGCCGCGTTGGAGGGAATGAGCAGTTCTTC. Amino acids: CASSRVGGNEQFF.

CDR3 loop: CASSSGPDIQYF. The CDR3 nucleotides read TGTGCCAGCAGTTCGGGACCGGACATTCAGTACTTC. This chain links TRBV27 with TRBJ2-4; D is perhaps TRBD1 or TRBD2 (5 bases each). V shed 4 bases and J shed 8 bases, with 9 bases lying between them. CDR3 length: 12 residues. Germline V CDR1 and CDR2: MNHEY, SMNVEV (reference sequence).

The chain recombines TRBV9 with TRBJ2-2, with a tentative D call TRBD2 (6 bases). V was pared by 2 bases and J by 4 bases, with 12 bases between. CDR3 length: 15 amino acids. CDR1 and CDR2 (germline): SGDLS, YYNGEE. CDR3 DNA sequence: TGTGCCAGCAGCGTTTACGGGGGACCCACCGGGGAGCTGTTTTTT. Its protein is CASSVYGGPTGELFF.

The V call is TRBV4-2, the J call TRBJ2-7; D is ambiguous. Germline CDR1 is LGHNA and CDR2 is YNFKEQ. The V and J ends lost 3 bases and 0 bases respectively, with 9 bases between them. The CDR3 contains 14 residues. DNA of the CDR3: TGTGCCAGCAGCCACGACTCAAGCTCCTACGAGCAGTACTTC. Its protein product is CASSHDSSSYEQYF.

J is TRBJ1-1 and V is TRBV4-1; no clear D gene. The CDR3 runs to 15 residues. The germline gives CDR1 MGHRA, CDR2 YSYEKL. Trimming stripped 4 bases from V and 2 bases from J, with 14 bases between. The CDR3 spells CASSPEPGLNTEAFF. The CDR3 nucleotides read TGCGCCAGCAGCCCTGAACCGGGCCTAAACACTGAAGCTTTCTTT.

The gene calls are TRBV4-1 and TRBJ2-3; tentatively, D is TRBD2 (5 bases). The CDR3 consists of 11 residues. Germline V CDR1 and CDR2: MGHRA, YSYEKL. Between the trimmed V and J ends, which lost 4 bases and 9 bases, there was a span of 8 bases. The CDR3 DNA is TGCGCCAGCAGCCTTCGGGAAACGCAGTATTTT. Residues: CASSLRETQYF.

As DNA, the CDR3 is TGTGCCAGCAGGATAACTAGCCAGGGCCCCCACGAGCAGTACTTC. It is translated as CASRITSQGPHEQYF. The gene calls are TRBV11-2 and TRBJ2-7, with D perhaps matching TRBD2 (6 bases). V was shortened by 6 bases and J by 5 bases, with 20 bases between the two germline ends. Germline lookup yields CDR1 SGHAT and CDR2 FQNNGV. The CDR3 loop spans 15 amino acids. Complete variable domain (other parts from reference TRBV11-2 and TRBJ2-7): EAGVAQSPRYKIIEKRQSVAFWCNPISGHATLYWYQQILGQGPKLLIQFQNNGVVDDSQLPKDRFSAERLKGVDSTLKIQPAKLEDSAVYLCASRITSQGPHEQYFGPGTRLTVT.

The chain combines TRBV7-8 with TRBJ2-7, with D perhaps matching TRBD2 (5 bases). Germline V gene sequence: CDR1 SGHVS, CDR2 FQNEAQ. The CDR3 spans 15 residues. Trimming took off 1 base at V and 2 bases at J, with 12 bases between the two ends. CDR3 nucleotide sequence: TGTGCCAGCAGCTTAGTGAGCGGAAGCACCTACGAGCAGTACTTC. Translation: CASSLVSGSTYEQYF.

The chain is built from TRBV9 and TRBJ2-7; the D is unclear. The CDR3 totals 12 residues. The V end lost 3 bases, the J end lost 6 bases, and 10 bases lay between the germline ends. Germline V gene data show CDR1 as SGDLS and CDR2 as YYNGEE. In DNA, the CDR3 is TGTGCCAGCAGCGCCCCATCGGGCGAGCAGTACTTC. It encodes CASSAPSGEQYF.

V and J are TRBV7-6 and TRBJ2-2; D is uncertain. Looked up from germline, CDR1 is SGHVS and CDR2 is FNYEAQ. The ends were cut back, 8 bases at V and 4 bases at J, with 11 bases in the middle. This CDR3 spans 13 amino acids. CDR3 nucleotides: TGTGCCAGCTCCCATTGGTCCACCGGGGAGCTGTTTTTT. Translation: CASSHWSTGELFF.

This chain uses TRBV25-1 with TRBJ2-1; possible D gene TRBD2, 6 bases. Germline V gene lookup returns CDR1 MGHDK and CDR2 SYGVNS. Deletions cut 3 bases from V and 7 bases from J, with 13 bases between. CDR3 length equals 14 residues. The CDR3 nucleotides are TGTGCCAGCAGTGATGTCGGCCGGGGGAATGAGCAGTTCTTC. Its protein is CASSDVGRGNEQFF.

This clone has just one count. CDR3 DNA sequence: TGTGCCAGCAGCCAAGACCCCTACGAGCAGTACTTC. Translation gives CASSQDPYEQYF. The chain combines TRBV4-2 with TRBJ2-7, with D uncertain. The germline CDR1 and CDR2 sequences are LGHNA and YNFKEQ. The CDR3 totals 12 residues. V was shortened by 0 bases and J by 2 bases, with 2 bases between the two germline ends.